This TCR beta chain was profiled in a study of response to subunit inactivated influenza vaccine. Of note for this clonotype: Its antigen is still unknown.

Study-wide findings and caveats: Authors suggested seasonal influenza vaccinations each recruit few new T cells.

MiXCR was run by TCRdb on the RT-PCR reads, yielding one entry per CDR3 protein. Found here are about 480,000 distinct CDR3 sequences, 9.5% to 13% of them singletons; the top ten hold about 12%. Germline V gene lookup returns CDR1 MDHEN and CDR2 SYDVKM. The CDR3 runs to 15 residues. V was pared by 2 bases and J by 3 bases, with 1 base of the junction left unmatched. The rearrangement links TRBV28 to TRBJ2-6; 7 nucleotides match TRBD2. The sequence came from a man between 45 and 60 years old who received an inactivated influenza vaccine. Sequences were derived from PBMCs from blood, sampled roughly 47 days after vaccination. The CDR3 DNA follows: TGTGCCAGCAGTTTAGGGGGGGGTGGGGCCAACGTCCTGACTTTC. Amino acids: CASSLGGGGANVLTF.